A single sample gave rise to the 2 T cell receptor beta chains below, sequenced in a study of tissue T cells after allogeneic stem cell transplantation. Profiling relied on immunoSEQ multiplex PCR, and the TCRdb table lists in-frame clones only, not all of them. The repertoire has several thousand clones, roughly three fifths of them found once; the top ten carry under 20%. Specimen: tissue from the jejunum, collected at autopsy. The receptors shown here come from a female donor at least 60 years old with lung cancer.

The chain links TRBV7-2 to TRBJ1-2; D unclear. CDR1 and CDR2 (germline): SGHTA, FQGNSA. V was cut by 0 bases and J by 2 bases, with 13 bases left in between. This CDR3 contains 16 residues. CDR3 region: CASSLALALRNYGYTF. The CDR3 coding sequence is TGTGCCAGCAGCTTAGCGCTGGCACTTAGGAACTATGGCTACACCTTC.

This clone has more than one count but fewer than ten. The rearrangement joins TRBV5-1 to TRBJ2-3, with 11 nucleotides matching TRBD2. In germline, CDR1 is SGHRS, CDR2 YFSETQ. The CDR3 sequence is 17 residues long. After removal of 2 bases from V and 2 bases from J, the junction contained 7 bases not matched to a gene. The CDR3 DNA reads TGCGCCAGCAGCTTCGCCCCGACTAGCGGGATCACAGATACGCAGTATTTT. Translation: CASSFAPTSGITDTQYF.